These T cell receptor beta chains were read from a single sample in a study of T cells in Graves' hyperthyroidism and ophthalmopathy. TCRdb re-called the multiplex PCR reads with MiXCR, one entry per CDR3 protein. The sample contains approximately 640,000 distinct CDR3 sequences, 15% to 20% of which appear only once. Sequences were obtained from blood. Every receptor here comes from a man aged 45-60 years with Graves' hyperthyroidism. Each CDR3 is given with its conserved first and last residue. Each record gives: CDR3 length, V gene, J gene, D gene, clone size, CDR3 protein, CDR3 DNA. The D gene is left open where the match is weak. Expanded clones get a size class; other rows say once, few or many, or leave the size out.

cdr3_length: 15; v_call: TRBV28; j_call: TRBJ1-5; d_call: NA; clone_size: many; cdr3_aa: CASSSLGGWVQPQHF; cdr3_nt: TGTGCCAGCAGTTCGTTAGGGGGGTGGGTTCAGCCCCAGCATTTT
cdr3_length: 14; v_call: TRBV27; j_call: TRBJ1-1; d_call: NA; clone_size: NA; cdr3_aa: CASSSAVANTEAFF; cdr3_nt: TGTGCCAGCAGTTCAGCAGTCGCGAACACCGAAGCTTTCTTT
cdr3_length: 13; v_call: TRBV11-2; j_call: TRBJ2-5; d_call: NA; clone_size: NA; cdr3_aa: CASSRLLQETQYF; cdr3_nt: TGTGCCAGCAGCCGACTTTTACAAGAGACCCAGTACTTC
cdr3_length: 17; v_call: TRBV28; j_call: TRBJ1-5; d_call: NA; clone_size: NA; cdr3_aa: CASSSPLGIRGNQPQHF; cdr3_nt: TGTGCCAGCAGTTCCCCTTTGGGGATTCGTGGCAATCAGCCCCAGCATTTT
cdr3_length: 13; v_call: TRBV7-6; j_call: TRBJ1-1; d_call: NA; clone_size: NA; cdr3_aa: CASSPQRDTEAFF; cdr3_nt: TGTGCCAGCAGCCCGCAAAGAGACACTGAAGCTTTCTTT
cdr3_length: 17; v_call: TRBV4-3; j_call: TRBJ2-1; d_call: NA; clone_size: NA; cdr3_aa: CASSQDSRASSYNEQFF; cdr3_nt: TGCGCCAGCAGCCAAGATTCTAGGGCGAGCTCCTACAATGAGCAGTTCTTC
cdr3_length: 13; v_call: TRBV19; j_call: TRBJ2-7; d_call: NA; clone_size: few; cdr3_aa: CASSISQYYEQYF; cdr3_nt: TGTGCCAGTAGTATATCACAGTACTACGAGCAGTACTTC
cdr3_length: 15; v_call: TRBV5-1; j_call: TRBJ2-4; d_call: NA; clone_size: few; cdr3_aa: CASSFAPTREDIQYF; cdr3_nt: TGCGCCAGCAGCTTTGCCCCGACCAGAGAGGACATTCAGTACTTC
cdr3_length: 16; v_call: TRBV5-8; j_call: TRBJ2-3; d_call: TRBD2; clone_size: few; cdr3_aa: CASSLPSGSVADTQYF; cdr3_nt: TGTGCCAGCAGCTTGCCTAGCGGGAGTGTGGCAGATACGCAGTATTTT
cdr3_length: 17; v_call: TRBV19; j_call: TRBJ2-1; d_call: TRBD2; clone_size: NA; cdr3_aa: CASSNPGGGGVYNEQFF; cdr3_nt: TGTGCCAGTAGTAACCCAGGCGGGGGGGGGGTCTACAATGAGCAGTTCTTC
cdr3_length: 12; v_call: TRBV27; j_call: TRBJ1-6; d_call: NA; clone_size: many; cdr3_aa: CASSLEKSPLHF; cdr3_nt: TGTGCCAGCAGTTTAGAGAAGTCACCCCTCCACTTT
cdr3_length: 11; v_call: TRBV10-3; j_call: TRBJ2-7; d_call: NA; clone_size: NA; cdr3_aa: CATWPFYEQYF; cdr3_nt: TGTGCCACCTGGCCTTTCTACGAGCAGTACTTC
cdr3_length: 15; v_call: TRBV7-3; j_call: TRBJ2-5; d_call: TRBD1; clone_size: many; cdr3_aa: CASSLGTGVTETQYF; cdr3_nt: TGTGCCAGCAGCTTAGGGACAGGGGTGACCGAGACCCAGTACTTC
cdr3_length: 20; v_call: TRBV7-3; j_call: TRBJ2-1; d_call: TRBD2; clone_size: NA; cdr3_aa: CASSRSGTSGRAGSYNEQFF; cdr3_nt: TGTGCCAGCAGCAGATCCGGGACTAGCGGGAGGGCGGGCTCCTACAATGAGCAGTTCTTC
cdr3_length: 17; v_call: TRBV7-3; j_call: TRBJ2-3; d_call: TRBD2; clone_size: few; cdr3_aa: CASSLGVSGRAGDTQYF; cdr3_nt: TGTGCCAGCAGCTTAGGGGTGTCCGGGAGGGCCGGAGATACGCAGTATTTT
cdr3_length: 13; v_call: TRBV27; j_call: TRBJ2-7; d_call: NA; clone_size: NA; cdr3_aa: CASRSTESYEQYF; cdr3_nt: TGTGCCAGCAGGTCGACAGAAAGCTACGAGCAGTACTTC
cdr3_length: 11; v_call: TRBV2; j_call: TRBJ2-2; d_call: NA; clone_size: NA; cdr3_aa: CASSVFRELFF; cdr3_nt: TGTGCCAGCAGTGTATTCCGGGAGCTGTTTTTT
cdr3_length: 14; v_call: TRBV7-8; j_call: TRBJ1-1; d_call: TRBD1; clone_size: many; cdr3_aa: CASSGTGGGKGAFF; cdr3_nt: TGTGCCAGCAGCGGGACAGGGGGCGGGAAGGGAGCTTTCTTT
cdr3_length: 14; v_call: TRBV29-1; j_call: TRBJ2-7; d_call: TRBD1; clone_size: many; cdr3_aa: CSVDETGAQNEQYF; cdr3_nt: TGCAGCGTTGATGAGACAGGGGCTCAGAACGAGCAGTACTTC
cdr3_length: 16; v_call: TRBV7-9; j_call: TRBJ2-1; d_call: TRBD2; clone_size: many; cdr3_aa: CASTHLGGTPHHEQFF; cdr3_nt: TGTGCCAGCACCCATTTGGGGGGGACTCCACACCATGAGCAGTTCTTC
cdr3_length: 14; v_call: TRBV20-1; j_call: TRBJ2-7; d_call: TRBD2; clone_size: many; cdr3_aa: CSARVNSGIYEQYF; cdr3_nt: TGCAGTGCTAGGGTAAATAGCGGGATCTACGAGCAGTACTTC
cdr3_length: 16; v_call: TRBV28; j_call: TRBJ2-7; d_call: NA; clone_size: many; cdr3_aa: CASSSPGEPNSYEQYF; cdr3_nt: TGTGCCAGCAGCTCTCCTGGGGAGCCAAACTCCTACGAGCAGTACTTC
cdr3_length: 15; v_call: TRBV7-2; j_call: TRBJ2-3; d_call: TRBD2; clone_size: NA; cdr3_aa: CASGGREGSTDTQYF; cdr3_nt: TGTGCCAGCGGGGGGCGGGAGGGCTCCACAGATACGCAGTATTTT
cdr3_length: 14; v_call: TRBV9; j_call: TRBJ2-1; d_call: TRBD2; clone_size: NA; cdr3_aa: CTSSETIAGGWQFF; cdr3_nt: TGTACCAGCAGCGAAACCATAGCGGGAGGTTGGCAGTTCTTC
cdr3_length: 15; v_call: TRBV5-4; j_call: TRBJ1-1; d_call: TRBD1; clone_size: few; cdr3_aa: CASSPLQGANTEAFF; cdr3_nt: TGTGCCAGCAGCCCACTACAGGGGGCCAACACTGAAGCTTTCTTT
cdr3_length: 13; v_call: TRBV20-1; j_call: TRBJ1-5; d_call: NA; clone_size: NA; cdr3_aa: CSASRQGPQPQHF; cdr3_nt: TGCAGTGCTAGCCGCCAGGGCCCTCAGCCCCAGCATTTT
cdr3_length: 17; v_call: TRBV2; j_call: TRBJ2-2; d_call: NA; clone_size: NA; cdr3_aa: CASSEVGTTIGTGELFF; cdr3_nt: TGTGCCAGCAGTGAAGTAGGGACCACTATTGGAACCGGGGAGCTGTTTTTT
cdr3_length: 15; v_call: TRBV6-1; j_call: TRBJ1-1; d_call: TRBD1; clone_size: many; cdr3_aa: CASSFLTGQGTEAFF; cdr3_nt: TGTGCCAGCAGTTTTCTGACAGGGCAAGGCACTGAAGCTTTCTTT
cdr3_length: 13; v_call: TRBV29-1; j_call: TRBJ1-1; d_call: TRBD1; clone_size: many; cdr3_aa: CSARTGEESEAFF; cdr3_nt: TGCAGCGCCAGGACAGGGGAAGAATCTGAAGCTTTCTTT
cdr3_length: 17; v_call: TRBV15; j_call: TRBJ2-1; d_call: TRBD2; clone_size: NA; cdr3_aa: CATSRGLAGESYNEQFF; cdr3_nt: TGTGCCACCAGCAGGGGACTAGCGGGAGAATCCTACAATGAGCAGTTCTTC
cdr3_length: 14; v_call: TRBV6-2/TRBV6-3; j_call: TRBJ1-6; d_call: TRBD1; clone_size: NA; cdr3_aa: CASSVGQYNSPLHF; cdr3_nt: TGTGCCAGCAGTGTGGGACAGTATAATTCACCCCTCCACTTT
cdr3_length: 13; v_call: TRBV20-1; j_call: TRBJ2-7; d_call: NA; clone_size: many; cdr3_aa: CSATSKWTYEQYF; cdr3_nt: TGCAGTGCTACCTCCAAATGGACCTACGAGCAGTACTTC
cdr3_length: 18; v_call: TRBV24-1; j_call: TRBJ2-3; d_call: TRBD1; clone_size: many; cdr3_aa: CATSNVGTGVVSTDTQYF; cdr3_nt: TGTGCCACCAGTAATGTAGGGACAGGGGTGGTCAGCACAGATACGCAGTATTTT
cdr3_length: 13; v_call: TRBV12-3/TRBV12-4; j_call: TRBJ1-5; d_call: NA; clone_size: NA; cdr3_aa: CASSSDRYQPQHF; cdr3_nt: TGTGCCAGCAGTTCGGACCGTTATCAGCCCCAGCATTTT
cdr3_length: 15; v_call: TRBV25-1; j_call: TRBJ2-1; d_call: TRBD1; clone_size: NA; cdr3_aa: CASTGGQGSYNEQFF; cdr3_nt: TGTGCCAGCACCGGCGGACAGGGCTCCTACAATGAGCAGTTCTTC
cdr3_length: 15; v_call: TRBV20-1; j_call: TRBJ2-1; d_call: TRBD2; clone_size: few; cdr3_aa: CSARTSGRGYNERFF; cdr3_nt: TGCAGTGCTAGGACTAGCGGGAGGGGATACAATGAGCGGTTCTTC